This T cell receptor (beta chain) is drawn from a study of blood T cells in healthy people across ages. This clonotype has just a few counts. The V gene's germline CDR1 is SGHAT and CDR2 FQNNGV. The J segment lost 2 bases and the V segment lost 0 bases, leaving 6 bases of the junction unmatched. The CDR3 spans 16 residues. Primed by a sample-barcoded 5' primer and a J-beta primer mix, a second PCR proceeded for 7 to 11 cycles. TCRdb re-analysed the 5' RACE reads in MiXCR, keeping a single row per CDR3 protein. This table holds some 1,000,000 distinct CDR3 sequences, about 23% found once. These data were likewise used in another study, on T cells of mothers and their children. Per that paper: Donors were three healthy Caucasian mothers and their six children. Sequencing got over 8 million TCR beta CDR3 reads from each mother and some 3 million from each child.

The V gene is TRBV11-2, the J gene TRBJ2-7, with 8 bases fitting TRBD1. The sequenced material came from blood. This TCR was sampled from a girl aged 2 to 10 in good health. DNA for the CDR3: TGTGCCAGCAGCTTAGAAGTTCGGACAGGGCCCTACGAGCAGTACTTC. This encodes CASSLEVRTGPYEQYF.